This record looks at one T cell receptor beta chain sequence and its context. This clonotype was seen a handful of times. It has no known antigen specificity. The record has no base qualities; no much larger clone is one base away. The data belong to a study of response to subunit inactivated influenza vaccine listed by TCRdb under 2018. With respect to the entire study: The study used deep quantitative T cell receptor repertoire profiling to track responses to a trivalent subunit inactivated influenza vaccine. The paper's findings and limits, for the study overall: The authors suggested that each seasonal influenza vaccination may recruit only a limited number of new T cells.

The germline V gene gives CDR1 as MDHEN and CDR2 as SYDVKM. V is reduced by 5 bases and J by 3 bases, leaving a spacing of 8 bases between them. Reading from cysteine to phenylalanine, the CDR3 counts 13 amino acids. Only the CDR3 part of the read is kept: 39 bases, read in frame from the first base. The library relied on RT-PCR. TCRdb lists the instrument as Illumina HiSeq 2500. The public reads were reprocessed in TCRdb via fastp at Q25 and MiXCR, keeping in-frame beta chains. Entries are consolidated by CDR3 protein sequence, retaining the most common genes and DNA. In this sample the table shows hundreds of thousands of distinct CDR3 sequences, approximately 20% of which occur a single time. The ten largest clonotypes hold 10% to 13% of the sample.

The rearranged chain carries TRBV28 and TRBJ1-5, with the D gene too uncertain to name. The specimen comprised PBMCs from blood, sampled approximately 20 months after vaccination. The sequence came from a man aged 45 to 75 who received an inactivated influenza vaccine. Donor details come from another sample of the same person, matched by shared clones. The nucleotide sequence is TGTGCCAGCAGTATCCAGAACAATCAGCCCCAGCATTTT. Its protein product is CASSIQNNQPQHF.